The next 28 T cell receptor beta chains were all read from a single sample in a study of response to subunit inactivated influenza vaccine. Each CDR3 protein gets one entry after TCRdb re-called the RT-PCR reads with MiXCR. The data contain about 780,000 distinct CDR3 sequences, around a sixth of them seen just once; the ten biggest clones take up 11%. This material consisted of PBMCs from blood, taken 4 to 6 days after vaccination. Receptor source: a man between 50 and 59 years old who received an inactivated influenza vaccine.

This clonotype has more than one count but fewer than ten. The rearrangement joins TRBV20-1 to TRBJ2-7; D tentatively fits TRBD1 or TRBD2 (5 bases each). In germline, CDR1 is DFQATT, CDR2 SNEGSKA (reference sequence). V dropped 3 bases and J dropped 7 bases, with 16 bases sitting between them. The CDR3 extends over 13 amino acids. CDR3 residues: CSASPRDLFEQYF. The CDR3 DNA reads TGCAGTGCTAGTCCCAGGGACCTCTTTGAGCAGTACTTC.

V gene TRBV24-1 combines with J gene TRBJ2-1; tentatively, D is TRBD2 (6 bases). Germline loops: CDR1 KGHDR, CDR2 SFDVKD. This CDR3 region has 14 residues. V shed 1 base and J shed 7 bases, with 10 bases lying between them. The CDR3 spells CATSDFVAGNEQFF. The CDR3 DNA reads TGTGCCACCAGTGATTTCGTCGCGGGGAATGAGCAGTTCTTC.

This clonotype was seen a handful of times. V gene TRBV5-1 combines with J gene TRBJ1-5; TRBD1 aligns across 9 bases. The CDR3 is 15 residues long. Germline lookup yields CDR1 SGHRS and CDR2 YFSETQ. With 0 bases clipped from V and 5 bases from J, the junction kept 3 bases outside the gene matches. This CDR3 reads CASSLETGGDQPQHF. As DNA, the CDR3 is TGCGCCAGCAGCTTGGAGACAGGGGGGGATCAGCCCCAGCATTTT.

This clonotype showed up many times. The chain has TRBV29-1 and TRBJ1-2; 7 positions match TRBD1. Germline assignment: CDR1 SQVTM and CDR2 ANQGSEA. The CDR3 has 15 amino acids. The V and J ends lost 5 bases and 0 bases, in that order; junction bases with no gene match: 9. The CDR3 DNA reads TGCAGCGTTAATGACAGGGATGCCACTAACTATGGCTACACCTTC. As protein: CSVNDRDATNYGYTF.

This clonotype was seen a few times. V usage is TRBV6-5 and J usage is TRBJ2-7; tentative D call: TRBD2 (5 bases). The V end lost 0 bases, the J end lost 0 bases, and 12 bases lay between the germline ends. The CDR3 extends over 16 amino acids. Germline CDR1 reads MNHEY; CDR2 reads SVGAGI. The CDR3 coding sequence is TGTGCCAGCAGTTACTCGGGCCGGGGAAGCTCCTACGAGCAGTACTTC. Encoded protein: CASSYSGRGSSYEQYF.

V usage is TRBV7-6 and J usage is TRBJ1-2, with D possibly TRBD1 on 5 matching bases. V dropped 6 bases and J dropped 6 bases, with 17 bases sitting between them. This CDR3 spans 14 amino acids. Germline loops: CDR1 SGHVS, CDR2 FNYEAQ. The CDR3, as DNA: TGTGCCAGCAGGCCAGGAGGAGGGGCCGATGGCTACACCTTC. Translating it yields CASRPGGGADGYTF.

This clonotype was picked up a small number of times. This chain connects TRBV3-1 to TRBJ2-1; maybe TRBD2 (6 bases). Trimming removed 1 base from V and 0 bases from J, with 10 bases in between. The CDR3 length is 16 residues. Germline lookup yields CDR1 LGHDT and CDR2 YNNKEL (reference sequence). CDR3 sequence reads: CASSQAAGSSYNEQFF. CDR3 nucleotide sequence: TGTGCCAGCAGCCAAGCGGCGGGGAGCTCCTACAATGAGCAGTTCTTC.

The gene calls are TRBV10-3 and TRBJ2-1, with 13 bases aligning to TRBD2. The CDR3 sequence is 14 residues long. Germline V CDR1 and CDR2: ENHRY, SYGVKD. The junction had 2 bases not matched to a gene; V was cut back by 5 bases and J by 7 bases. The CDR3 sequence: CAISTSGRDNEQFF. CDR3 in DNA: TGTGCCATCAGTACTAGCGGGAGGGATAATGAGCAGTTCTTC.

This CDR3 is CASSHVFLVNYGYTF. The CDR3, as DNA: TGCGCCAGCAGCCATGTCTTTCTGGTTAACTATGGCTACACCTTC. This chain uses TRBV4-1 with TRBJ1-2, with no clear D. The V gene lost 3 bases and the J gene lost 1 base, with 12 bases spanning the gap. The germline V gene encodes CDR1 MGHRA and CDR2 YSYEKL. CDR3 length equals 15 residues.

This clonotype was counted at least ten times. The chain carries TRBV27 and TRBJ2-2, with D unclear. There are 12 residues in the CDR3. Germline values: CDR1 MNHEY, CDR2 SMNVEV (reference sequence). Trimming shortened V by 8 bases and J by 5 bases, and 9 bases separated the two germline ends. In DNA form, the CDR3 reads TGTGCCAGCGGTAAAAGGACCGGGGAGCTGTTTTTT. Its protein is CASGKRTGELFF.

The J gene is TRBJ2-6, the V gene TRBV20-1; D possibly corresponds to TRBD2 (5 bases). Germline V gene data show CDR1 as DFQATT and CDR2 as SNEGSKA (reference sequence). There are 16 residues in the CDR3. Trimming took 3 bases from V and 2 from J, leaving 14 bases between them. The CDR3 DNA reads as TGCAGTGCTAGTAACGGGGTTGTAGCTGGGGCCAACGTCCTGACTTTC. This encodes CSASNGVVAGANVLTF.

This clonotype has more than one count but fewer than ten. The gene calls are TRBV5-1 and TRBJ2-1; D gene unclear. The V gene's germline CDR1 is SGHRS and CDR2 YFSETQ. The CDR3 sequence is 14 residues long. The V gene lost 5 bases and the J gene lost 0 bases, with 9 bases spanning the gap. This chain's CDR3 is CASRATDSYNEQFF. The DNA of the CDR3 is TGCGCCAGCAGGGCAACGGACTCCTACAATGAGCAGTTCTTC.

In this sample, this clonotype turned up a few times. The V and J genes are TRBV4-2 and TRBJ2-3; D remains ambiguous. Germline CDR1 LGHNA, CDR2 YNFKEQ. Trimming removed 3 bases from V and 5 bases from J, with 12 bases in between. This CDR3 has 14 residues. The CDR3 region has the DNA TGTGCCAGCAGCCAGAAAGGTCGAGGAGATACGCAGTATTTT. This gives the protein CASSQKGRGDTQYF.

The rearrangement links TRBV20-1 to TRBJ2-7, with a possible D match to TRBD1 (5 bases). Trimming cost V 0 bases and J 5 bases, with 11 bases left between them. The germline V gene has CDR1 DFQATT and CDR2 SNEGSKA (reference sequence). The CDR3 runs to 13 residues. The CDR3 bases are TGCAGTGCTAGAGATGGGGCAGCTCACGAGCAGTACTTC. Its protein is CSARDGAAHEQYF.

V gene TRBV11-2 combines with J gene TRBJ2-7; D is perhaps TRBD2 (6 bases). Trimming cost V 0 bases and J 5 bases, with 17 bases left between them. Germline V lookup: CDR1 SGHAT, CDR2 FQNNGV. The CDR3 spans 16 residues. CDR3 nucleotides: TGTGCCAGCAGCTTAGATTGGTGGGGGGACCTCGACGAGCAGTACTTC. Protein sequence: CASSLDWWGDLDEQYF.

At least ten counts were recorded for this clonotype. The V and J genes are TRBV6-1 and TRBJ1-5; D is unclear. From germline, CDR1 is MNHNS and CDR2 SASEGT. The CDR3 consists of 12 residues. V dropped 2 bases and J dropped 6 bases, with 5 bases sitting between them. Here the CDR3 reads CASSENIQPQHF. For the CDR3, the DNA is TGTGCCAGCAGTGAAAATATTCAGCCCCAGCATTTT.

This chain links TRBV20-1 with TRBJ2-7; 7 bases are shared with TRBD1. V shed 3 bases, J shed 4 bases, and the junction held 9 bases outside the gene matches. This CDR3 has 14 residues. CDR1 is DFQATT and CDR2 is SNEGSKA in the germline V gene (reference sequence). The CDR3 sequence is CSASPGQTIYEQYF. CDR3 DNA sequence: TGCAGTGCTAGTCCGGGACAGACAATTTACGAGCAGTACTTC.

The chain links TRBV6-1 to TRBJ2-1; TRBD2 matches at 12 bases. CDR3 length equals 18 residues. Germline V gives CDR1 MNHNS, CDR2 SASEGT. The V and J ends lost 1 base and 4 bases, in that order; junction bases with no gene match: 8. The CDR3 sequence is CASSEGLAGGPYYNEQFF. CDR3 sequence (DNA): TGTGCCAGCAGTGAAGGTCTAGCGGGGGGGCCCTATTACAATGAGCAGTTCTTC.

The chain has TRBV10-2 and TRBJ2-7; D not resolved. The V gene lost 1 base and the J gene lost 6 bases, with 22 bases spanning the gap. Germline CDR1 WSHSY, CDR2 SAAADI. This CDR3 has 17 amino acids. The CDR3: CASSEYGSPKGNGEQYF. As DNA, the CDR3 is TGCGCCAGCAGTGAGTATGGGTCACCAAAGGGCAATGGCGAGCAGTACTTC.

There are a few counts of this clonotype. The V and J genes are TRBV13 and TRBJ2-1; 13 positions agree with TRBD2. Germline trimming cut 6 bases from V and 7 bases from J; bases unmatched to any gene: 15. The CDR3 runs 18 residues. Looked up from germline, CDR1 is PRHDT and CDR2 is FYEKMQ (reference sequence). The CDR3 here is CASSSPDGRGLAGNEQFF. The CDR3 DNA reads as TGTGCCAGCAGTTCCCCAGACGGGCGGGGACTAGCGGGAAATGAGCAGTTCTTC.

There are a few counts of this clonotype. The V call is TRBV25-1, the J call TRBJ1-2; 8 nucleotides agree with TRBD1. From germline, CDR1 is MGHDK and CDR2 SYGVNS. This CDR3 is 13 amino acids long. Losses at the gene ends were 8 bases for V and 1 base for J; bases not matched to a gene: 3. CDR3 DNA sequence: TGTGCCAGCCAGGGGGCTAATAACTATGGCTACACCTTC. Protein product: CASQGANNYGYTF.

The chain combines TRBV5-1 with TRBJ2-7, with D possibly being TRBD2 (7 bases). The V gene lost 0 bases and the J gene lost 0 bases, with 16 bases spanning the gap. Germline V gene data show CDR1 as SGHRS and CDR2 as YFSETQ. CDR3 length: 17 amino acids. The CDR3 DNA follows: TGCGCCAGCAGCTTGGCTTGGTGGGGGGGCACCTCCTACGAGCAGTACTTC. Translation gives CASSLAWWGGTSYEQYF.

This clonotype was seen a handful of times. CDR3 sequence reads: CSLSGNLYEQYF. Here the CDR3 DNA reads TGCAGTCTGAGCGGGAACTTATACGAGCAGTACTTC. The gene calls are TRBV20-1 and TRBJ2-7; 7 bases match TRBD2. The trim removed 8 bases at V and 4 bases at J, leaving 8 bases unmatched. This CDR3 is 12 amino acids long. Germline CDR1 reads DFQATT; CDR2 reads SNEGSKA (reference sequence).

The chain couples TRBV12-3 or TRBV12-4 to TRBJ2-5, with D tentatively TRBD2 (5 bases). Trimming removed 6 bases at V and 5 bases at J, with 16 bases between. The CDR3 extends over 14 amino acids. CDR3 in DNA: TGTGCCAGCAGAGCATGGTTCGGCGGGGAGACCCAGTACTTC. The encoded protein is CASRAWFGGETQYF.

This clonotype was recorded many times. The V and J genes are TRBV5-1 and TRBJ1-5; the D gene is possibly TRBD1 (6 bases). The CDR3 has 14 residues. Germline CDR1 is SGHRS and CDR2 is YFSETQ. Between the trimmed V and J ends, which lost 4 bases and 1 base, there was a span of 9 bases. The CDR3 DNA reads as TGCGCCAGCAGCGCCGGGACAAGCAATCAGCCCCAGCATTTT. Its protein is CASSAGTSNQPQHF.

V is TRBV7-8 and J is TRBJ1-5, with D unresolved. The CDR3 is 18 residues long. Germline loops: CDR1 SGHVS, CDR2 FQNEAQ. The germline V and J ends were trimmed by 1 base and 1 base, with 17 bases remaining between them. This chain's CDR3 is CASSLGGGVGLSNQPQHF. The CDR3 bases are TGTGCCAGCAGCTTAGGTGGTGGGGTGGGTTTAAGCAATCAGCCCCAGCATTTT. The full variable domain, rest sourced from reference TRBV7-8 and TRBJ1-5, is GAGVSQSPRYKVAKRGQDVALRCDPISGHVSLFWYQQALGQGPEFLTYFQNEAQLDKSGLPSDRFFAERPEGSVSTLKIQRTQQEDSAVYLCASSLGGGVGLSNQPQHFGDGTRLSIL.

The chain uses TRBV5-1 and TRBJ2-2; weak D call: TRBD2 (6 bases). Germline loops: CDR1 SGHRS, CDR2 YFSETQ. V shed 0 bases and J shed 2 bases, with 11 bases lying between them. The CDR3 covers 16 residues. The CDR3 bases are TGCGCCAGCAGCTTGGGAACAGGACTAAACACCGGGGAGCTGTTTTTT. Amino acids: CASSLGTGLNTGELFF.

This clonotype was found a few times. The chain's CDR3 is CASSLLQGGTQYF. CDR3 in DNA: TGTGCCAGCAGCTTACTACAGGGAGGTACGCAGTATTTT. V gene TRBV7-9 combines with J gene TRBJ2-3, with D perhaps TRBD1 or TRBD2 (6 bases each). This CDR3 is 13 amino acids long. CDR1 SEHNR and CDR2 FQNEAQ come from the germline V gene (reference sequence). V was cut by 2 bases and J by 8 bases, with 11 bases left in between.